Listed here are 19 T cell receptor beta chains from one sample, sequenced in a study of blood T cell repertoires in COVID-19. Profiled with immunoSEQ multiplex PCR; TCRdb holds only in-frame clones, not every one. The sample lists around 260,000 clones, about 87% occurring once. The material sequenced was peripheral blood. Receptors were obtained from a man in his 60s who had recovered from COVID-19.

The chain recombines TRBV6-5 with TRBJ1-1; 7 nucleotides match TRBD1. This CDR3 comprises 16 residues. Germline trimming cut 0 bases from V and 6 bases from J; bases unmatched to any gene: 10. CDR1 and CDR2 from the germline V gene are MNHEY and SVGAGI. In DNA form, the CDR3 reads TGTGCCAGCAGTTACTCGAAGGGGGCAGGTCCGGCTGAAGCTTTCTTT. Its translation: CASSYSKGAGPAEAFF.

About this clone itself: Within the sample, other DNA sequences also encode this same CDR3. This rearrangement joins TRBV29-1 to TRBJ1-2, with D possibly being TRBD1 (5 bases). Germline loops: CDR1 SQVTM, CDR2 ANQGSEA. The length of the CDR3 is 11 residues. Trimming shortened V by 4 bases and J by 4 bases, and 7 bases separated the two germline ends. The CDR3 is CSVGGGYGYTF. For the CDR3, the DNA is TGCAGCGTTGGGGGCGGCTATGGCTACACCTTC.

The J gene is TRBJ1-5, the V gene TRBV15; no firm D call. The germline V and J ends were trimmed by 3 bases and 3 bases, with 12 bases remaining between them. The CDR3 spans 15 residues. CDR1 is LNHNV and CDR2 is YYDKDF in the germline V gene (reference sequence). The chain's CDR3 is CATSSSRGNNQPQHF. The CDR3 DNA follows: TGTGCCACCAGCAGTTCGCGAGGTAACAATCAGCCCCAGCATTTT.

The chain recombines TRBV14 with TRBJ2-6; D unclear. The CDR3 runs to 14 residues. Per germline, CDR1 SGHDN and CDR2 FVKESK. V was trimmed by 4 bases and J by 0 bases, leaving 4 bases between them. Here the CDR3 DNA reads TGTGCCAGCAGCCTCGTCTCTGGGGCCAACGTCCTGACTTTC. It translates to CASSLVSGANVLTF. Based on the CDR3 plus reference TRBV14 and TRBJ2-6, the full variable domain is EAGVTQFPSHSVIEKGQTVTLRCDPISGHDNLYWYRRVMGKEIKFLLHFVKESKQDESGMPNNRFLAERTGGTYSTLKVQPAELEDSGVYFCASSLVSGANVLTFGAGSRLTVL.

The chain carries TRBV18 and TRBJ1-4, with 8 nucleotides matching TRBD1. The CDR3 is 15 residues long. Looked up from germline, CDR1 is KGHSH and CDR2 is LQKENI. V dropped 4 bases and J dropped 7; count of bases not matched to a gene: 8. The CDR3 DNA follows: TGTGCCAGCTCACTTCAGGGGGCGTACGGTGAAAAACTGTTTTTT. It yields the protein CASSLQGAYGEKLFF.

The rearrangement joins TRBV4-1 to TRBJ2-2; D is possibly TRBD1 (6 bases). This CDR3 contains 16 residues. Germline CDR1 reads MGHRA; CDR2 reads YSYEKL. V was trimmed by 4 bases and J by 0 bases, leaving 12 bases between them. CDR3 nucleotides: TGCGCCAGCAGCCCCAGGGCAGGGGCGAACACCGGGGAGCTGTTTTTT. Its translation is CASSPRAGANTGELFF.

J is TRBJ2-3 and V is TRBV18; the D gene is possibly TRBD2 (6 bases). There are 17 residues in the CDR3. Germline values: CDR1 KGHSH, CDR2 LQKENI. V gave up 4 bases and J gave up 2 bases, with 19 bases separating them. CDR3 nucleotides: TGTGCCAGCTCACAACTAGTCTGGGGGACTTCCACAGATACGCAGTATTTT. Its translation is CASSQLVWGTSTDTQYF.

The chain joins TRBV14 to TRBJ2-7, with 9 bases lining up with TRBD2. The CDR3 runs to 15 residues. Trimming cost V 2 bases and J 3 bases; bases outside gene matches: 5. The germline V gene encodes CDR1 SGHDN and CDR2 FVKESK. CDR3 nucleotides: TGTGCCAGCAGCCAATTAGCGGGGGAACACTACGAGCAGTACTTC. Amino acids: CASSQLAGEHYEQYF. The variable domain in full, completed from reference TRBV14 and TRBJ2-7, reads EAGVTQFPSHSVIEKGQTVTLRCDPISGHDNLYWYRRVMGKEIKFLLHFVKESKQDESGMPNNRFLAERTGGTYSTLKVQPAELEDSGVYFCASSQLAGEHYEQYFGPGTRLTVT.

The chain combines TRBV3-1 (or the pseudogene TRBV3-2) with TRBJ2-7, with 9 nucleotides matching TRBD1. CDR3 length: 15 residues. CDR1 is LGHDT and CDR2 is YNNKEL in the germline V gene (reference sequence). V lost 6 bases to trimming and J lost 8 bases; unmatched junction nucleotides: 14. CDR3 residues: CASSSQEGQGGQQYF. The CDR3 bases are TGTGCCAGCAGTTCCCAGGAGGGACAGGGCGGACAGCAGTACTTC.

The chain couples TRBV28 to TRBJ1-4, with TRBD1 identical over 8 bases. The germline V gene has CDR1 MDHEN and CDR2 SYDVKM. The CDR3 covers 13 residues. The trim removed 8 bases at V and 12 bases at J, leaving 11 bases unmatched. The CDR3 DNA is TGTGCCAGCGGGTTCGGACAGGGAGGGCAACTGTTTTTT. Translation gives CASGFGQGGQLFF.

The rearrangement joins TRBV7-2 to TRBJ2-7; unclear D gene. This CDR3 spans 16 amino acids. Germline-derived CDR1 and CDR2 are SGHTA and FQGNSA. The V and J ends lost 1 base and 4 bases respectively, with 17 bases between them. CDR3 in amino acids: CASSLVQVAQLYEQYF. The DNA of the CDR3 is TGTGCCAGCAGCTTAGTGCAGGTCGCGCAATTGTACGAGCAGTACTTC.

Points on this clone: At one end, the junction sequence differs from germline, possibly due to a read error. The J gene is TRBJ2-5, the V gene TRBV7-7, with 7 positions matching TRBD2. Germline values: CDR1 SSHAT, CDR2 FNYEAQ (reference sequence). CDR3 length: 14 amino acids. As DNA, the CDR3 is TGTGCTAGCAGCCGAAGAGCGGGGCAAGAGACCCAGTACTTC. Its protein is CASSRRAGQETQYF.

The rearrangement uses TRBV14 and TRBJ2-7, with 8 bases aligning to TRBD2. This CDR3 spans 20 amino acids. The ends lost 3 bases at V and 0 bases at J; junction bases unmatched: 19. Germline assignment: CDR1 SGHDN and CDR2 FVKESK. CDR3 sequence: CASSHTTQGRGARSSYEQYF. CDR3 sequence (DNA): TGTGCCAGCAGCCACACTACCCAGGGGCGGGGGGCCCGAAGCTCCTACGAGCAGTACTTC.

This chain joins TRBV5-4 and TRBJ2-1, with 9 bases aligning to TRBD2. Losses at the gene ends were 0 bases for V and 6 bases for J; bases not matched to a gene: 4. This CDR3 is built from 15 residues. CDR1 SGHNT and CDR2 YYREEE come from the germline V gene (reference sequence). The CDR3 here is CASSLDGGGANEQFF. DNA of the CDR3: TGTGCCAGCAGCTTGGATGGCGGGGGGGCCAATGAGCAGTTCTTC.

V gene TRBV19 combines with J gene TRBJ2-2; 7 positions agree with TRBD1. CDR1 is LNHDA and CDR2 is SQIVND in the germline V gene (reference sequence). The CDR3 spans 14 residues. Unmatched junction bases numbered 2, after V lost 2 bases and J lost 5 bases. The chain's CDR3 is CASSIKQGTGELFF. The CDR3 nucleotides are TGTGCCAGTAGTATAAAACAGGGGACCGGGGAGCTGTTTTTT.

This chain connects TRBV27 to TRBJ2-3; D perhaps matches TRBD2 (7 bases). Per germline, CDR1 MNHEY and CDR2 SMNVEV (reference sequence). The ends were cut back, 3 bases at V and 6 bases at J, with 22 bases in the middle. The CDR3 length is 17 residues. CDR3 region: CASSFERRGGAYDTQYF. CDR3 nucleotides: TGTGCCAGCAGTTTTGAGCGGAGGGGGGGGGCATACGATACGCAGTATTTT.

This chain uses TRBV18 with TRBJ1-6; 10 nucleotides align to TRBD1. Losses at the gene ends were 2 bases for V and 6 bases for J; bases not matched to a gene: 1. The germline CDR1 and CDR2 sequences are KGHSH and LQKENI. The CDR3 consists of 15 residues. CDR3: CASSPGTGANSPLHF. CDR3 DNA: TGTGCCAGCTCACCAGGGACAGGGGCTAATTCACCCCTCCACTTT.

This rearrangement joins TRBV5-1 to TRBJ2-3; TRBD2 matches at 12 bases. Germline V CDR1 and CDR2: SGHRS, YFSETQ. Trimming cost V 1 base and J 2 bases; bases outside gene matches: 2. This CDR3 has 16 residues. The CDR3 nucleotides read TGCGCCAGCAGCTTGCGGACTAGCGGGGACACAGATACGCAGTATTTT. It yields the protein CASSLRTSGDTDTQYF. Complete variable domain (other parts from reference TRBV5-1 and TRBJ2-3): KAGVTQTPRYLIKTRGQQVTLSCSPISGHRSVSWYQQTPGQGLQFLFEYFSETQRNKGNFPGRFSGRQFSNSRSEMNVSTLELGDSALYLCASSLRTSGDTDTQYFGPGTRLTVL.

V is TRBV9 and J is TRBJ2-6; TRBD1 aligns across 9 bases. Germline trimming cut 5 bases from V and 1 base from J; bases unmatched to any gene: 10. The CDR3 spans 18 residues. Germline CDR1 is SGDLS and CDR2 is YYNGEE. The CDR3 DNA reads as TGTGCCAGCAGTCTGAATACAGGGGGCGGTTCTGGGGCCAACGTCCTGACTTTC. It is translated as CASSLNTGGGSGANVLTF.